The T cell receptor (beta chain) under discussion was sequenced for a study of cytomegalovirus exposure and HLA in healthy donors. Turning to this clone: Antigen specificity is unknown.

With V trimmed by 5 bases and J by 6 bases, 7 bases remained unmatched. The CDR3 is made up of 15 amino acids. CDR1 and CDR2 from the germline V gene are WNHNN and SYGVQD (reference sequence). The primer mix had 60 Vbeta and 13 Jbeta primers. Using immunoSEQ multiplex PCR, the repertoire was profiled, and TCRdb retains in-frame clones only, with some absent. Of 130,000 or so clones listed, approximately 8.6% are singletons. Study-level findings and limits: The authors later found TCR association rates varying by HLA locus, with DRB1 most and HLA-C fewest. Some TCR beta chains (roughly 150 of them) were listed as cytomegalovirus-associated.

The sequencing input was PBMCs. The chain uses TRBV10-1 and TRBJ2-1; 10 nucleotides match TRBD2. This receptor was identified in a woman aged 40 to 50 in good health and CMV-seropositive. DNA of the CDR3: TGCGCCAGCAGTTTAAGCGGGGGGGCGCCCAATGAGCAGTTCTTC. Translation gives CASSLSGGAPNEQFF.